This passage covers 15 T cell receptor beta chains from one sample sequenced in a study of technical replicates of blood from several donors. Data came from immunoSEQ multiplex PCR; TCRdb stores just in-frame clones and leaves some out. Among tens of thousands of clones listed, around nine tenths were seen once. Sequenced sample: T cells isolated from PBMCs. These receptors were obtained from a human donor in good health.

The J gene is TRBJ2-7, the V gene TRBV5-1; D might be TRBD2 (5 bases). CDR1 is SGHRS, CDR2 YFSETQ, per germline. Trimming took 4 bases from V and 7 from J, leaving 15 bases between them. The CDR3 loop spans 13 amino acids. The CDR3: CASSPGLTGEQYF. CDR3 sequence (DNA): TGCGCCAGCAGCCCCGGACTCACCGGGGAGCAGTACTTC.

The chain is built from TRBV7-9 and TRBJ2-5, with D tentatively TRBD2 (5 bases). The CDR3 is made up of 14 amino acids. Between the trimmed V and J ends, which lost 1 base and 5 bases, there was a span of 11 bases. Germline CDR1 is SEHNR and CDR2 is FQNEAQ (reference sequence). CDR3 protein: CASSLDSGFETQYF. CDR3 in DNA: TGTGCCAGCAGCTTAGACTCGGGATTCGAGACCCAGTACTTC.

The V gene is TRBV7-6, the J gene TRBJ1-1; D call uncertain. Trimming cost V 1 base and J 0 bases, with 6 bases left between them. The CDR3 totals 14 residues. Germline values: CDR1 SGHVS, CDR2 FNYEAQ. The CDR3 here is CASSLGSMNTEAFF. CDR3 nucleotide sequence: TGTGCCAGCAGCTTAGGTTCTATGAACACTGAAGCTTTCTTT.

This chain connects TRBV27 to TRBJ2-7; D gene ambiguous. CDR3 length: 13 residues. The ends were cut back, 3 bases at V and 5 bases at J, with 11 bases in the middle. Germline V gives CDR1 MNHEY, CDR2 SMNVEV (reference sequence). The chain's CDR3 is CASSFGYSNEQYF. The CDR3 region has the DNA TGTGCCAGCAGTTTCGGGTATTCGAACGAGCAGTACTTC.

The gene calls are TRBV14 and TRBJ2-7, with 10 nucleotides matching TRBD1. Germline CDR1 SGHDN, CDR2 FVKESK. This CDR3 has 15 amino acids. The junction had 11 bases not matched to a gene; V was cut back by 6 bases and J by 6 bases. This chain's CDR3 is CASSSLTGGRIEQYF. CDR3 in DNA: TGTGCCAGCAGTTCTTTGACAGGGGGCCGGATCGAGCAGTACTTC. Full variable domain (missing parts from reference TRBV14 and TRBJ2-7): EAGVTQFPSHSVIEKGQTVTLRCDPISGHDNLYWYRRVMGKEIKFLLHFVKESKQDESGMPNNRFLAERTGGTYSTLKVQPAELEDSGVYFCASSSLTGGRIEQYFGPGTRLTVT.

The chain employs TRBV12-5 and TRBJ2-1; 7 bases line up with TRBD2. Germline CDR1 and CDR2: LGHNT and FRNRAP. V trimming: 5 bases; J trimming: 9 bases; junction bases outside the gene matches: 7. The CDR3 spans 13 residues. Here the CDR3 reads CASGRTGEGEQFF. The CDR3 DNA sequence: TGTGCTAGTGGTCGGACTGGGGAGGGTGAGCAGTTCTTC.

The rearrangement links TRBV6-1 to TRBJ2-1, with 9 bases that match TRBD1. Losses at the gene ends were 0 bases for V and 8 bases for J; bases not matched to a gene: 5. The germline V gene has CDR1 MNHNS and CDR2 SASEGT. The CDR3 spans 15 residues. The CDR3 nucleotides are TGTGCCAGCAGTGAAGCTTACAGGGGGCTGGATGAGCAGTTCTTC. Protein sequence: CASSEAYRGLDEQFF.

The V gene is TRBV5-1, the J gene TRBJ2-4, with 11 bases lining up with TRBD1. Germline V gene sequence: CDR1 SGHRS, CDR2 YFSETQ. The CDR3 is 14 residues long. V was clipped by 4 bases and J by 6 bases; unmatched bases: 3. The CDR3 loop is CASSGGTGGNIQYF. In DNA form, the CDR3 reads TGCGCCAGCAGCGGCGGGACAGGGGGAAACATTCAGTACTTC. The entire variable domain, with the rest obtained from reference TRBV5-1 and TRBJ2-4, is as follows: KAGVTQTPRYLIKTRGQQVTLSCSPISGHRSVSWYQQTPGQGLQFLFEYFSETQRNKGNFPGRFSGRQFSNSRSEMNVSTLELGDSALYLCASSGGTGGNIQYFGAGTRLSVL.

There are a few counts of this clone. CDR3 sequence (DNA): TGTGCCAGCCGCGGGGGCCAGAACACCGGGGAGCTGTTTTTT. As protein: CASRGGQNTGELFF. J is TRBJ2-2 and V is TRBV4-2; perhaps TRBD2 as D (7 bases). The V end lost 8 bases, the J end lost 1 base, and 11 bases lay between the germline ends. Germline assignment: CDR1 LGHNA and CDR2 YNFKEQ. The CDR3 contains 14 residues.

The chain couples TRBV19 to TRBJ2-1; 11 bases fit TRBD2. Germline V gene data show CDR1 as LNHDA and CDR2 as SQIVND (reference sequence). The CDR3 has 16 amino acids. Trimming removed 3 bases from V and 8 bases from J; junction bases left unmatched: 9. The CDR3, as DNA: TGTGCCAGTAGTATTCAGGGGCTAGCGGGGGGAGATGAGCAGTTCTTC. Translation: CASSIQGLAGGDEQFF.

V is TRBV7-2 and J is TRBJ2-1; D may be TRBD2 (7 bases). Germline CDR1 is SGHTA and CDR2 is FQGNSA. V lost 3 bases, J lost 0 bases, and 15 bases lay in between. The CDR3 sequence is 17 residues long. As DNA, the CDR3 is TGTGCCAGCAGCTTGGGGAGGGGGACTGGCTCCTACAATGAGCAGTTCTTC. Its protein product is CASSLGRGTGSYNEQFF.

The V and J genes are TRBV7-9 and TRBJ2-1; D might be TRBD2 (6 bases). In germline, CDR1 is SEHNR, CDR2 FQNEAQ (reference sequence). Trimming shortened V by 1 base and J by 9 bases, and 13 bases separated the two germline ends. This CDR3 is built from 14 residues. The CDR3 DNA follows: TGTGCCAGCAGCTTAGGACTAGGTCATATTGAGCAGTTCTTC. Translating gives CASSLGLGHIEQFF.

This chain links TRBV19 with TRBJ1-2; D unresolved. The CDR3 loop spans 18 amino acids. V lost 1 base and J 6 bases, leaving 24 bases between the germline ends. The germline gives CDR1 LNHDA, CDR2 SQIVND (reference sequence). CDR3: CASSIGSLTWGGMNGYTF. The CDR3 DNA sequence: TGTGCCAGTAGTATAGGGTCTCTCACCTGGGGAGGAATGAATGGCTACACCTTC.

The chain carries TRBV28 and TRBJ2-1, with TRBD2 matching over 9 bases. Germline-derived CDR1 and CDR2 are MDHEN and SYDVKM. Trimming took 6 bases from V and 4 from J; bases not matched to a gene: 7. The CDR3 runs to 15 residues. This chain's CDR3 is CASSRGAGGYNEQFF. Here the CDR3 DNA reads TGTGCCAGCAGCAGAGGAGCGGGGGGTTACAATGAGCAGTTCTTC.

The V and J genes are TRBV7-2 and TRBJ1-2, with a possible D match to TRBD1 (6 bases). The CDR3 is 15 residues long. Germline V gene data show CDR1 as SGHTA and CDR2 as FQGNSA. Trimming pared 3 bases from V and 6 bases from J, leaving 17 bases between. CDR3 nucleotides: TGTGCCAGCAGCTTCGCTATAGGGGGATTGGATGGCTACACCTTC. Translated: CASSFAIGGLDGYTF.